The rows below give T cell receptor beta chains drawn from one sample of a study of T cell responses to AZD1222 COVID-19 vaccine. Generated by immunoSEQ multiplex PCR, the TCRdb table keeps only in-frame clones and is missing some. Counted here are 150,000 to 200,000 clones, about 92% occurring once; the ten biggest clones make up approximately 6.3%. This sample comprised peripheral blood, obtained 28 days after the second AZD1222 dose. Every receptor here comes from an adult who received the AZD1222 COVID-19 vaccine. Both conserved end residues are part of each CDR3. Each record gives: D gene, J gene, clone size, V gene, CDR3 protein, CDR3 DNA. The D gene is left open where the match is weak. Clone size is shown for a subset of rows, as once, few, many or a class of expanded clone.

D: -; J: TRBJ1-3; size: -; V: TRBV7-2; CDR3: CASTLTQQFSGNTIYF; DNA: TGTGCCAGCACCCTAACACAGCAGTTCTCTGGAAACACCATATATTTT
D: -; J: TRBJ2-1; size: -; V: TRBV5-6; CDR3: CASTLGLPTDNEQFF; DNA: TGTGCCAGCACACTTGGGCTCCCGACCGACAATGAGCAGTTCTTC
D: -; J: TRBJ2-7; size: -; V: TRBV11-2; CDR3: CASSLVRAGQYF; DNA: TGTGCCAGCAGCTTAGTGAGAGCGGGGCAGTACTTC
D: TRBD1; J: TRBJ2-7; size: -; V: TRBV6-6; CDR3: CASRLVQGESYEQYF; DNA: TGTGCCAGCAGGCTAGTGCAGGGGGAAAGCTACGAGCAGTACTTC
D: TRBD1; J: TRBJ1-2; size: -; V: TRBV2; CDR3: CASRTGGGKWVYGYTF; DNA: TGTGCCAGCAGGACAGGGGGCGGAAAATGGGTTTATGGCTACACCTTC
D: -; J: TRBJ1-5; size: -; V: TRBV5-6; CDR3: CASTRGGSDNQPQHF; DNA: TGTGCCAGCACCCGCGGCGGTAGTGACAATCAGCCCCAGCATTTT
D: -; J: TRBJ1-5; size: -; V: TRBV6-1; CDR3: CASRENTYSNQPQHF; DNA: TGTGCCAGCCGTGAAAACACCTATAGCAATCAGCCCCAGCATTTT
D: -; J: TRBJ1-6; size: once; V: TRBV7-2; CDR3: CASSLVGWDSPLHF; DNA: TGTGCCAGCAGCTTAGTGGGGTGGGATTCACCCCTCCACTTT
D: -; J: TRBJ2-4; size: -; V: TRBV7-9; CDR3: CASSLETGAKNIQYF; DNA: TGTGCCAGCAGCTTAGAAACAGGGGCCAAAAACATTCAGTACTTC
D: -; J: TRBJ1-2; size: -; V: TRBV28; CDR3: CASSLLSGASGYTF; DNA: TGTGCCAGCAGTTTATTGTCAGGGGCTTCTGGCTACACCTTC
D: -; J: TRBJ2-7; size: -; V: TRBV5-4; CDR3: CASSLGGSTYEQYF; DNA: TGTGCCAGCAGCTTGGGTGGGAGTACCTACGAGCAGTACTTC
D: -; J: TRBJ2-7; size: -; V: TRBV14; CDR3: CASSRRLEGEQYF; DNA: TGTGCCAGCAGCCGGCGTTTAGAGGGCGAGCAGTACTTC
D: -; J: TRBJ1-5; size: -; V: TRBV7-2; CDR3: CASSLPGPQHF; DNA: TGTGCCAGCAGCTTACCAGGGCCCCAGCATTTT
D: -; J: TRBJ2-2; size: -; V: TRBV10-1; CDR3: CASSGGGRANTGELFF; DNA: TGCGCCAGCAGTGGAGGGGGGCGCGCGAACACCGGGGAGCTGTTTTTT
D: -; J: TRBJ2-6; size: -; V: TRBV7-9; CDR3: CASSQTTPGANVLTF; DNA: TGTGCCAGCAGCCAAACGACCCCTGGGGCCAACGTCCTGACTTTC
D: -; J: TRBJ1-4; size: -; V: TRBV5-1; CDR3: CASSLTGASNEKLFF; DNA: TGCGCCAGCAGCTTGACGGGGGCTTCTAATGAAAAACTGTTTTTT
D: TRBD1; J: TRBJ2-7; size: -; V: TRBV19; CDR3: CASSMATGGSSYEQYF; DNA: TGTGCCAGTAGTATGGCTACAGGGGGGAGCTCCTACGAGCAGTACTTC